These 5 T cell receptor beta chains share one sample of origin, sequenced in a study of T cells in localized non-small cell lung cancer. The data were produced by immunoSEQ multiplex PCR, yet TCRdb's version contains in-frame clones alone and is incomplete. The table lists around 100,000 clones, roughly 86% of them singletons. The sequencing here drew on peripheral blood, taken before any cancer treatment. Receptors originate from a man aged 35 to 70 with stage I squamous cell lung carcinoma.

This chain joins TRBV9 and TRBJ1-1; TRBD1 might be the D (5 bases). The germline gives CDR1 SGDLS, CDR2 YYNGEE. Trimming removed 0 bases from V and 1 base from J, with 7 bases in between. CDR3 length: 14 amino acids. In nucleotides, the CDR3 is TGTGCCAGCAGCGTAGCGGGACGGAACACTGAAGCTTTCTTT. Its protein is CASSVAGRNTEAFF.

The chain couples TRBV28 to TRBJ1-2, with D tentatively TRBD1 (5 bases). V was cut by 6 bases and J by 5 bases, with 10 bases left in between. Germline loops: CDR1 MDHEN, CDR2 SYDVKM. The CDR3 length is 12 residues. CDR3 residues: CASRGDRYGYTF. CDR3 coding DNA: TGTGCCAGCAGGGGGGACCGGTATGGCTACACCTTC.

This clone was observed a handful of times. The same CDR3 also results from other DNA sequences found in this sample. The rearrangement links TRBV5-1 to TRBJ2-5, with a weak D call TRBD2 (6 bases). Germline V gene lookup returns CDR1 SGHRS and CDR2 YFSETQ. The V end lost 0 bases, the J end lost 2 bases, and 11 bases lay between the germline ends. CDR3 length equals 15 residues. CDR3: CASSLAAGPQETQYF. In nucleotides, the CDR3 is TGCGCCAGCAGCTTGGCCGCGGGGCCACAAGAGACCCAGTACTTC. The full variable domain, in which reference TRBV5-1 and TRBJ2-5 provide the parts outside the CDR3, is KAGVTQTPRYLIKTRGQQVTLSCSPISGHRSVSWYQQTPGQGLQFLFEYFSETQRNKGNFPGRFSGRQFSNSRSEMNVSTLELGDSALYLCASSLAAGPQETQYFGPGTRLLVL.

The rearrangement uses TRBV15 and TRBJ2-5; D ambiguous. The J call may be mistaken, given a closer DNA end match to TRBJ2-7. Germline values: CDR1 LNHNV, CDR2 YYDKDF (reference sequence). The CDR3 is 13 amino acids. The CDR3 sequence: CATSRDPAYEQYF. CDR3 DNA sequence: TGTGCCACCAGCAGAGATCCGGCGTACGAGCAGTACTTC.

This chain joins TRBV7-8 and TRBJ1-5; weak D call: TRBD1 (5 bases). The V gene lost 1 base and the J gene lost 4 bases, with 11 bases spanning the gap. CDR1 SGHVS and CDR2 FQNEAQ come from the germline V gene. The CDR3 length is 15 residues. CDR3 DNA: TGTGCCAGCAGCTTAGACCCAGGGAGGAATCAGCCCCAGCATTTT. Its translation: CASSLDPGRNQPQHF.